This entry describes one T cell receptor (beta chain). The antigen remains unidentified. Per germline, CDR1 SGHNT and CDR2 YENEEA. Trimming cost V 5 bases and J 8 bases, with 18 bases left between them. This CDR3 spans 15 amino acids. Documented treatment: randomized to nivolumab then ipilimumab (arm A) or the reverse (arm B). These data are taken from a study of sequential checkpoint blockade in melanoma. Study context: First-line arms were nivolumab then ipilimumab, or the reverse, randomized 1:1. After nivolumab or ipilimumab alone, some 20 patients had week-13 rebiopsies. Points from the study as a whole: Rising tumor T-cell fraction and clonality meant about 30 times likelier benefit.

Here immunoSEQ multiplex PCR was the method, and the copy in TCRdb shows in-frame clones only, minus some. Here the sample spans some 7,200 clones, roughly 20% being singletons. The chain recombines TRBV11-3 with TRBJ2-2, with D tentatively TRBD2 (6 bases). This specimen consisted of tumor tissue (inferred from file names), obtained from a patient given nivolumab and ipilimumab in sequence. This clonotype was obtained from a human donor with melanoma. The CDR3 coding sequence is TGTGCCAGCAGCCCTACGGGACTTTTCAGGGGGGAGCTGTTTTTT. Amino acids: CASSPTGLFRGELFF.